What follows are 13 T cell receptor beta chains derived from one specimen sequenced in a study of T cells in Graves' hyperthyroidism and ophthalmopathy (dated by TCRdb to between 2018 and 2021). The library was generated by multiplex PCR. Sequenced on an Illumina HiSeq 2000. Amplification of TCR beta CDR3 regions was carried out from RNA transcripts. The first round of RT-PCR for the TCR CDR3 was performed with the HTBI primer set and the Qiagen OneStep RT-PCR kit. TCRdb reanalyzed the raw reads on its own, using fastp at Q25 for trimming and MiXCR for clone calling, and kept in-frame beta chains. Records with the same CDR3 protein are collapsed into one entry carrying the most frequent genes and DNA. The sample data list fewer than 500,000 distinct CDR3 sequences, and over 12% of these were observed just once. The top ten constitute 13% of the sample. Source material: blood. These receptors originate from a man aged 18-30 years with Graves' ophthalmopathy.

This clonotype was found many times. The chain carries TRBV14 and TRBJ1-2, with D possibly matching TRBD1 (5 bases). V was trimmed by 0 bases and J by 4 bases, leaving 12 bases between them. This CDR3 spans 15 amino acids. The germline CDR1 and CDR2 sequences are SGHDN and FVKESK. The CDR3: CASSQEAQGSYGYTF. The CDR3 DNA reads TGTGCCAGCAGCCAAGAGGCCCAGGGTAGCTATGGCTACACCTTC. The full variable domain, completed using reference TRBV14 and TRBJ1-2, is EAGVTQFPSHSVIEKGQTVTLRCDPISGHDNLYWYRRVMGKEIKFLLHFVKESKQDESGMPNNRFLAERTGGTYSTLKVQPAELEDSGVYFCASSQEAQGSYGYTFGSGTRLTVV.

V gene TRBV3-1 combines with J gene TRBJ1-4; D gene uncertain. CDR1 is LGHDT, CDR2 YNNKEL, per germline (reference sequence). CDR3 size: 13 residues. Trimming cost V 2 bases and J 8 bases, with 9 bases left between them. This chain's CDR3 is CASSQKWREKLFF. The CDR3 DNA sequence: TGTGCCAGCAGCCAAAAGTGGCGAGAAAAACTGTTTTTT.

This clonotype was counted many times. The chain carries TRBV7-9 and TRBJ2-7; possibly TRBD2 for D (6 bases). Germline loops: CDR1 SEHNR, CDR2 FQNEAQ (reference sequence). The CDR3 loop spans 14 amino acids. The V gene lost 3 bases and the J gene lost 5 bases, with 14 bases spanning the gap. In DNA form, the CDR3 reads TGTGCCAGCAGCTTCTCGGGGGTAGCCAACGAGCAGTACTTC. Translation gives CASSFSGVANEQYF.

A word on this clonotype: An end of the junction does not agree with germline; a read error may underlie this. The V gene is TRBV27, the J gene TRBJ2-3; possibly TRBD1 or TRBD2 for D (5 bases each). The CDR3 length is 13 residues. Germline assignment: CDR1 MNHEY and CDR2 SMNVEV (reference sequence). CDR3 sequence (DNA): TGTGCCGGAGGACGGGGACCCACAGATACGCTGTATTTT. Protein product: CAGGRGPTDTLYF.

There are many counts of this clonotype. This chain links TRBV7-8 with TRBJ2-7, with TRBD1 identical over 9 bases. The germline V gene has CDR1 SGHVS and CDR2 FQNEAQ. The CDR3 runs 16 residues. V trimming: 4 bases; J trimming: 4 bases; junction bases outside the gene matches: 11. The CDR3 DNA is TGTGCCAGCAGCTCGAAACAGGGGGCCGACGGTTACGAGCAGTACTTC. It codes for CASSSKQGADGYEQYF.

This clonotype was seen only a few times. The genes are TRBV19 and TRBJ1-6; no clear D. This CDR3 region has 18 residues. Trimming removed 5 bases from V and 0 bases from J, with 17 bases in between. Looked up from germline, CDR1 is LNHDA and CDR2 is SQIVND (reference sequence). CDR3 protein: CASSERPLRPSYNSPLHF. Written as DNA, the CDR3 is TGTGCCAGTAGTGAAAGACCCTTGAGACCCTCCTATAATTCACCCCTCCACTTT.

Many counts were recorded for this clonotype. This chain joins TRBV3-1 and TRBJ1-5; no definite D call. Deletions cut 0 bases from V and 6 bases from J, with 9 bases between. Germline V CDR1 and CDR2: LGHDT, YNNKEL (reference sequence). This CDR3 is 14 amino acids long. The CDR3 sequence: CASSQDSSFQPQHF. Here the CDR3 DNA reads TGTGCCAGCAGCCAAGATTCCAGTTTTCAGCCCCAGCATTTT.

The rearrangement uses TRBV15 and TRBJ1-4; TRBD1 is a possible D gene (6 bases). Germline V gene data show CDR1 as LNHNV and CDR2 as YYDKDF (reference sequence). The CDR3 has 12 residues. V dropped 5 bases and J dropped 11 bases, with 12 bases sitting between them. CDR3 DNA: TGTGCCACCAGCCAAGGAGGGGGGAAACTGTTTTTT. Translation gives CATSQGGGKLFF.

Remarks on this clonotype: This could be a read error, since a much larger clone is one nucleotide away. The chain couples TRBV11-2 to TRBJ1-3; a weak D match, TRBD1 (5 bases). Germline lookup yields CDR1 SGHAT and CDR2 FQNNGV. The CDR3 extends over 16 amino acids. The CDR3 region is CASSLNRGAPGNTLYF. CDR3 DNA: TGTGCCAGCAGCTTAAACAGAGGGGCTCCAGGAAACACCTTATATTTT. Drawing the rest from reference TRBV11-2 and TRBJ1-3, the complete variable domain is EAGVAQSPRYKIIEKRQSVAFWCNPISGHATLYWYQQILGQGPKLLIQFQNNGVVDDSQLPKDRFSAERLKGVDSTLKIQPAKLEDSAVYLCASSLNRGAPGNTLYFGEGSWLTVV.

In this sample, this clonotype turned up many times. The V and J genes are TRBV11-2 and TRBJ2-7, with a possible D match to TRBD2 (5 bases). Germline assignment: CDR1 SGHAT and CDR2 FQNNGV. This CDR3 is 13 amino acids long. V was trimmed by 7 bases and J by 1 base, leaving 11 bases between them. The CDR3 DNA sequence: TGTGCCAGCACCCCCTCGGGGTCCTACGAGCAGTACTTC. This gives the protein CASTPSGSYEQYF.

The sample holds many counts of this clonotype. The rearrangement links TRBV2 to TRBJ2-3; 16 nucleotides agree with TRBD2. The junction had 7 bases not matched to a gene; V was cut back by 6 bases and J by 4 bases. This CDR3 has 17 amino acids. Germline lookup yields CDR1 SNHLY and CDR2 FYNNEI. The CDR3 DNA reads as TGTGCCAGCAGAAGGGGACTAGCGGGGGGGCGGGCAGATACGCAGTATTTT. Residues: CASRRGLAGGRADTQYF.

In this sample, this clonotype turned up many times. This chain uses TRBV27 with TRBJ1-1; 7 nucleotides match TRBD1. The V gene end was trimmed by 2 bases and the J gene end by 5 bases; junction bases not matched to a gene: 2. CDR1 is MNHEY, CDR2 SMNVEV, per germline (reference sequence). CDR3 length equals 13 residues. The CDR3 DNA follows: TGTGCCAGCAGTTTACAGACAGGGACTGAAGCTTTCTTT. Protein sequence: CASSLQTGTEAFF.

The gene calls are TRBV12-3 or TRBV12-4 and TRBJ1-1, with no clear D. The CDR3 totals 14 residues. V lost 2 bases and J lost 5, with 12 bases in between. Here the CDR3 reads CASSLYKGYTEAFF. The DNA of the CDR3 is TGTGCCAGCAGTTTATACAAGGGATATACTGAAGCTTTCTTT.